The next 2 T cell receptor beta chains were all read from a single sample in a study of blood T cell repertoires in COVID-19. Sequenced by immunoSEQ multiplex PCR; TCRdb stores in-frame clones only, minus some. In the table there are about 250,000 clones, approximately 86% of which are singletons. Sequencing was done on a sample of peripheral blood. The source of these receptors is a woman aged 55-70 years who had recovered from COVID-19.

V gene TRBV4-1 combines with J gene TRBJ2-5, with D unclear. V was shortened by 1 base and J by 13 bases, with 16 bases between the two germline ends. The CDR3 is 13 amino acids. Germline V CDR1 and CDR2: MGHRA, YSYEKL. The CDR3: CASSQAAQTTLYF. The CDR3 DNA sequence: TGCGCCAGCAGCCAAGCGGCCCAGACAACTCTGTACTTC.

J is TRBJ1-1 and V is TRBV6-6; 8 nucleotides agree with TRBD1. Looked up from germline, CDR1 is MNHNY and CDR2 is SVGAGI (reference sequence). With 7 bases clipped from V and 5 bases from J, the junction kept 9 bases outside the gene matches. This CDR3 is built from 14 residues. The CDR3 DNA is TGTGCCAGCATGAGCACCAGGACAGGGACTGAAGCTTTCTTT. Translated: CASMSTRTGTEAFF.